The source of this T cell receptor (beta chain) is a study of blood T cell repertoires in COVID-19. Per germline, CDR1 ENHRY and CDR2 SYGVKD. The CDR3 covers 16 residues. The V segment lost 2 bases and the J segment 4 bases; nucleotides outside the gene matches: 7. Per the study methods: The authors estimated nucleated cell counts from reference gene primer amplification. Clones were read by immunoSEQ multiplex PCR, and TCRdb kept only the in-frame ones, dropping some. Clonal size and the V and J genes are those of that table, whereas D and trimming came from the DNA. Of 95,000 to 120,000 clones listed, 80% to 90% are singletons.

V is TRBV10-3 and J is TRBJ2-3; 9 bases map to TRBD2. The receptor was derived from a human donor in a cohort sampled during active COVID-19. Input material: peripheral blood. CDR3 DNA sequence: TGTGCCATCAGTGAGAGGGCTAGCGGGGTAGCAGATACGCAGTATTTT. Encoded protein: CAISERASGVADTQYF.